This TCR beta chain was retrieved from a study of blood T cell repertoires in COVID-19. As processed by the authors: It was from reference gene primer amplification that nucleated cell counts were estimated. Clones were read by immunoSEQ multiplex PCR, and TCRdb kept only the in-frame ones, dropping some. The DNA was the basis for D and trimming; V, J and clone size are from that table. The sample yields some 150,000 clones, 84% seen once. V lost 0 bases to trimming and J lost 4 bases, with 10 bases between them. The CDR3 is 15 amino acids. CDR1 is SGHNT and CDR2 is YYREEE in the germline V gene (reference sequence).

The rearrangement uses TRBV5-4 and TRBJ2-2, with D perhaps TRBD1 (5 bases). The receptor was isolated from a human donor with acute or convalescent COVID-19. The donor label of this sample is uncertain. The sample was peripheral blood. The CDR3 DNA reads TGTGCCAGCAGCTTGGCTAGGGGATCCACCGGGGAGCTGTTTTTT. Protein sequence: CASSLARGSTGELFF.